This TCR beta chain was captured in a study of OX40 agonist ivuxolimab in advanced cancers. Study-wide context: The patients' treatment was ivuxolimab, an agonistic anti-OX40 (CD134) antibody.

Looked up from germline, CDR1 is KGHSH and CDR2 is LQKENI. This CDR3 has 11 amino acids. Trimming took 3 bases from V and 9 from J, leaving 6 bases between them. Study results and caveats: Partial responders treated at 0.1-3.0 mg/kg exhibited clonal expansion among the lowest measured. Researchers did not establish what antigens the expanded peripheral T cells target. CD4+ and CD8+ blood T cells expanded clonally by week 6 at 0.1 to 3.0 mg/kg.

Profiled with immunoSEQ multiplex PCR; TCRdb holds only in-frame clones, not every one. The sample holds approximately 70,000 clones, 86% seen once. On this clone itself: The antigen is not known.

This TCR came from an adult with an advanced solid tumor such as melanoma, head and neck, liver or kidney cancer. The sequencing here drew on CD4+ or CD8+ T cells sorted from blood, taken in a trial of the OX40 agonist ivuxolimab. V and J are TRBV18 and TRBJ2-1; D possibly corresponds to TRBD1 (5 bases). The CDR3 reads CASSPQGEQFF. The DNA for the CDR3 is TGTGCCAGCTCACCGCAGGGTGAGCAGTTCTTC.